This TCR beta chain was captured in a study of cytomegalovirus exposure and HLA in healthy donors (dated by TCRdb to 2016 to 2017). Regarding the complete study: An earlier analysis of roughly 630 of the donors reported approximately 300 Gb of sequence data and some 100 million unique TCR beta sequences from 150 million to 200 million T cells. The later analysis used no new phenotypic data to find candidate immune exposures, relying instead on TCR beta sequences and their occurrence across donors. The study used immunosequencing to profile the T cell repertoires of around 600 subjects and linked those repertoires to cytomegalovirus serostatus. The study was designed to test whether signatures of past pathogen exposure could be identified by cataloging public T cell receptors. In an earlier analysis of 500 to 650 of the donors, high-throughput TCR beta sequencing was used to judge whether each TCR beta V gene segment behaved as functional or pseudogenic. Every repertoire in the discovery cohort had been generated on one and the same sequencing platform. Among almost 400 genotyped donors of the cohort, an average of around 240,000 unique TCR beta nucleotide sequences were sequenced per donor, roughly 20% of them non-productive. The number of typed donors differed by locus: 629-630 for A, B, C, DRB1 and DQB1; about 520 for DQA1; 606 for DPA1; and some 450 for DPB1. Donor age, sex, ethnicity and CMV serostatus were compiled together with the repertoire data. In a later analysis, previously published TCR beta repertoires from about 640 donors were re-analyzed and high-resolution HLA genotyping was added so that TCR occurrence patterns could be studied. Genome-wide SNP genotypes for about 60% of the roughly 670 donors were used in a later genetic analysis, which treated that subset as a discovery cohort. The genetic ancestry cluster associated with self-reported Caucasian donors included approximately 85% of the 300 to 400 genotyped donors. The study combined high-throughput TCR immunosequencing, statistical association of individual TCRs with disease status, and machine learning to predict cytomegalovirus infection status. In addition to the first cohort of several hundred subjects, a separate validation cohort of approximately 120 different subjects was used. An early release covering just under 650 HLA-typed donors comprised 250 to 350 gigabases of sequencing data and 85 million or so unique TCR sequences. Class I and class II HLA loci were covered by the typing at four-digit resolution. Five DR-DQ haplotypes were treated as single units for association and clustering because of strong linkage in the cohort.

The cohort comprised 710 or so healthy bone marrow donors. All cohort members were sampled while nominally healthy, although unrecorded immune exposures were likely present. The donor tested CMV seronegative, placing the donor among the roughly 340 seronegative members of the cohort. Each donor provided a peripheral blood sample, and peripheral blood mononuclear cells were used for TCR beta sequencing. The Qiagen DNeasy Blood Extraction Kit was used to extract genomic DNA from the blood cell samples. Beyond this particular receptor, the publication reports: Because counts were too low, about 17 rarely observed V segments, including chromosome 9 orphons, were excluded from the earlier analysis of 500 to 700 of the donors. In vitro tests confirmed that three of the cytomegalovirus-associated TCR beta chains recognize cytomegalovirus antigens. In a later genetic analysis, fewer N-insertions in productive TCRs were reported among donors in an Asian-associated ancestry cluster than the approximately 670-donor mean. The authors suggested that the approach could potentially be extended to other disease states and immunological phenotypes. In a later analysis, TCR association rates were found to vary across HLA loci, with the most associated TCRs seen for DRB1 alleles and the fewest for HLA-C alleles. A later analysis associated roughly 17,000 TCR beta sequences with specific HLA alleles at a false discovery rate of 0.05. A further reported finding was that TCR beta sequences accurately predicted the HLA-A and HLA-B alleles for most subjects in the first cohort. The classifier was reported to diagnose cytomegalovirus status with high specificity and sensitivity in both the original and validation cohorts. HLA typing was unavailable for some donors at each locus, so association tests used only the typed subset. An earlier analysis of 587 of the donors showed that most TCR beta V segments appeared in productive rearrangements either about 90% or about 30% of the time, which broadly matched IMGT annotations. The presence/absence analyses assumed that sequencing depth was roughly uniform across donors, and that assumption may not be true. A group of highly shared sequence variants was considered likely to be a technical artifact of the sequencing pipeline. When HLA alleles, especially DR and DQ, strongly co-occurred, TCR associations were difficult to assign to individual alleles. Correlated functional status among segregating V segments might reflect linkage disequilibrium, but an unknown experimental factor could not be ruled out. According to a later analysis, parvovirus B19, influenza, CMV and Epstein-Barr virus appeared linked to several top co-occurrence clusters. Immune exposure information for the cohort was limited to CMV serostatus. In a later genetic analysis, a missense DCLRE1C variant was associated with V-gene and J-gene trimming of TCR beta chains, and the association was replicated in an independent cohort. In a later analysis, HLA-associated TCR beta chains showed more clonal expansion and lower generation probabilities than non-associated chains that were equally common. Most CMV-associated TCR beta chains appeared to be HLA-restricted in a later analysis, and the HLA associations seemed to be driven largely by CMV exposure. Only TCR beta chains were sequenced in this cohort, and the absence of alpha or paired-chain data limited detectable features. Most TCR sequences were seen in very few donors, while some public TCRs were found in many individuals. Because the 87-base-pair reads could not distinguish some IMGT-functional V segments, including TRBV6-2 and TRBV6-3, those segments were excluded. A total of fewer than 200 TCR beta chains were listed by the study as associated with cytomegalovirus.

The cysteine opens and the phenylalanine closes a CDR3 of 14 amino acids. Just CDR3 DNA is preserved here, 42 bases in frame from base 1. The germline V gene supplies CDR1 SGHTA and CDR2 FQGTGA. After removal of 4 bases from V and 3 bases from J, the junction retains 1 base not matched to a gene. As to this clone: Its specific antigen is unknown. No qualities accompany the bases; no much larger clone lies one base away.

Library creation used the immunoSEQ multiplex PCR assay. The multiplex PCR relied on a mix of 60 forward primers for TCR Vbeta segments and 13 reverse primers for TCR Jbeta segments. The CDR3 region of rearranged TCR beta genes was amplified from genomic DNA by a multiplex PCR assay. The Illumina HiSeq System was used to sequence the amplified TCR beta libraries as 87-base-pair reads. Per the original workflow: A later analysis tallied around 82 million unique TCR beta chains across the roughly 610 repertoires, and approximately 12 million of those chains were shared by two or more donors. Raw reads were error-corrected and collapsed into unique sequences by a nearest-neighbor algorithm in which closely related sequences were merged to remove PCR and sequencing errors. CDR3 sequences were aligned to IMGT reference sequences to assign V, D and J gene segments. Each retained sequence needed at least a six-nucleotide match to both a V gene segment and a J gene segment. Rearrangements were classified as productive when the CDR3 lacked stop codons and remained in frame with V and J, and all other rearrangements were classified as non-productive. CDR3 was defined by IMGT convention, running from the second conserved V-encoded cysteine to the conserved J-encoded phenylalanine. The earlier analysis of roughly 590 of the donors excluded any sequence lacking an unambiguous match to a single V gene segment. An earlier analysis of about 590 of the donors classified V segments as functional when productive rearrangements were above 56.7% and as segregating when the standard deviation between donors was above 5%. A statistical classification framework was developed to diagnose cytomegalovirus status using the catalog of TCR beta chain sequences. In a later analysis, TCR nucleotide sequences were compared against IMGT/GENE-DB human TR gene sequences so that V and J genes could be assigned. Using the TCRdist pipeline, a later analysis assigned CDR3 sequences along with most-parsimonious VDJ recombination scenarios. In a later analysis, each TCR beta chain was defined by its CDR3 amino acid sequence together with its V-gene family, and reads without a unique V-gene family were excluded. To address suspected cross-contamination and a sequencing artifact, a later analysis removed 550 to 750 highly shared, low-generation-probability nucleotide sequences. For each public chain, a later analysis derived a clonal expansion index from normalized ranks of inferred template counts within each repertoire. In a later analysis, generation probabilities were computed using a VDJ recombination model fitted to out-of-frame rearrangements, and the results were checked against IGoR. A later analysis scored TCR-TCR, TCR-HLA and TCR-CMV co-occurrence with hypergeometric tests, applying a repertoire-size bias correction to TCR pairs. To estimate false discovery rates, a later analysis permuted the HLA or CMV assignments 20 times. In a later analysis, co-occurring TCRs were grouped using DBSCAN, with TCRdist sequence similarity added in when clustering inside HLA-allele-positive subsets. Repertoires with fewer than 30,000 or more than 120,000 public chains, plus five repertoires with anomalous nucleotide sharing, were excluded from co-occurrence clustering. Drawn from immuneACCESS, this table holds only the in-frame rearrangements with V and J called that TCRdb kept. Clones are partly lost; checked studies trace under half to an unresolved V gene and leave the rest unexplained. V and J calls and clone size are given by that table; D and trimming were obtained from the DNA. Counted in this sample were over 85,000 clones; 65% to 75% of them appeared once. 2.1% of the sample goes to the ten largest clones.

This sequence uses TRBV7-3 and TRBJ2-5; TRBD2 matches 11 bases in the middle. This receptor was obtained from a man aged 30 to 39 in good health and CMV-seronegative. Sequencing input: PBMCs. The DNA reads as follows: TGTGCCAGCAGCTCGGGACTAGCGGAAGAGACCCAGTACTTC. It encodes CASSSGLAEETQYF. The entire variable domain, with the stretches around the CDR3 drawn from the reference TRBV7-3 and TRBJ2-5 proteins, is GAGVSQTPSNKVTEKGKYVELRCDPISGHTALYWYRQSLGQGPEFLIYFQGTGAADDSGLPNDRFFAVRPEGSVSTLKIQRTERGDSAVYLCASSSGLAEETQYFGPGTRLLVL.